One and the same sample provided the 21 T cell receptor beta chains below, sequenced in a study of blood T cell repertoires in COVID-19. The data were produced by immunoSEQ multiplex PCR, yet TCRdb's version contains in-frame clones alone and is incomplete. The sample includes roughly 140,000 clones, approximately 80% of them seen just once. The specimen sequenced was peripheral blood. The receptors stem from an elderly woman with acute or convalescent COVID-19.

V is TRBV7-9 and J is TRBJ2-1; D is unresolved. The CDR3 spans 14 residues. Between the trimmed V and J ends, which lost 1 base and 5 bases, there was a span of 9 bases. Per germline, CDR1 SEHNR and CDR2 FQNEAQ (reference sequence). The CDR3 sequence is CASSLGQSHNEQFF. In nucleotides, the CDR3 is TGTGCCAGCAGCTTAGGCCAGTCCCACAATGAGCAGTTCTTC.

This clone was detected only a few times. This rearrangement joins TRBV10-3 to TRBJ2-7, with D maybe TRBD1 (6 bases). Looked up from germline, CDR1 is ENHRY and CDR2 is SYGVKD. V was cut by 5 bases and J by 0 bases, with 11 bases left in between. The CDR3 extends over 14 amino acids. The CDR3 here is CAISKDSASYEQYF. The CDR3 DNA is TGTGCCATCAGTAAGGACAGTGCCTCCTACGAGCAGTACTTC.

V and J are TRBV7-9 and TRBJ1-4, with TRBD1 matching over 8 bases. This CDR3 is 16 amino acids long. V lost 6 bases, J lost 0 bases, and 6 bases stayed unmatched. From germline, CDR1 is SEHNR and CDR2 FQNEAQ (reference sequence). The DNA for the CDR3 is TGTGCCAGCAGTTCCTCGGACAGGGCAACTAATGAAAAACTGTTTTTT. Protein: CASSSSDRATNEKLFF.

The chain uses TRBV7-8 and TRBJ1-2, with TRBD1 identical over 7 bases. This CDR3 has 13 amino acids. Germline V CDR1 and CDR2: SGHVS, FQNEAQ. The trim removed 5 bases at V and 7 bases at J, leaving 7 bases unmatched. The CDR3 loop is CASSRQGGAGYTF. For the CDR3, the DNA is TGTGCCAGCAGCCGACAGGGTGGGGCTGGCTACACCTTC.

This clone was counted a few times. The genes are TRBV12-3 or TRBV12-4 and TRBJ2-1; the D is unclear. The CDR3 consists of 13 residues. Trimming took off 6 bases at V and 8 bases at J, with 14 bases between the two ends. The CDR3 nucleotides read TGTGCCAGCAGAAATCAACAGTACCATGAGCAGTTCTTC. Its protein is CASRNQQYHEQFF.

The chain employs TRBV30 and TRBJ1-4, with D possibly matching TRBD1 (6 bases). Trimming removed 0 bases at V and 2 bases at J, with 10 bases between. CDR1 is GTSNPN, CDR2 SVGIG, per germline (reference sequence). The CDR3 totals 15 residues. The CDR3 nucleotides read TGTGCCTGGAGTGTACAGCAGGGGACTAATGAAAAACTGTTTTTT. Protein: CAWSVQQGTNEKLFF.

This sequence joins TRBV5-1 and TRBJ2-1; no clear D gene. CDR1 and CDR2 from the germline V gene are SGHRS and YFSETQ. V lost 0 bases to trimming and J lost 4 bases, with 8 bases between them. This CDR3 region has 14 residues. This CDR3 is CASSLGGEYNEQFF. Here the CDR3 DNA reads TGCGCCAGCAGCTTGGGAGGAGAGTACAATGAGCAGTTCTTC.

The V and J genes are TRBV7-9 and TRBJ1-1; no definite D call. The CDR3 totals 12 residues. Germline loops: CDR1 SEHNR, CDR2 FQNEAQ (reference sequence). The V and J ends lost 5 bases and 11 bases respectively, with 15 bases between them. CDR3 loop: CASSQARGSAFF. The CDR3 DNA is TGTGCCAGCAGCCAAGCCCGGGGATCGGCTTTCTTT.

This clone was counted once. The J gene is TRBJ1-1, the V gene TRBV25-1, with D possibly matching TRBD1 (5 bases). The germline V and J ends were trimmed by 2 bases and 4 bases, with 14 bases remaining between them. The CDR3 length is 15 residues. Germline V CDR1 and CDR2: MGHDK, SYGVNS. CDR3 protein: CASSEIGARGTEAFF. CDR3 DNA: TGTGCCAGCAGTGAAATAGGGGCAAGGGGCACTGAAGCTTTCTTT.

The rearrangement joins TRBV6-2 or TRBV6-3 to TRBJ2-2, with D perhaps matching TRBD1 (5 bases). The CDR3 is 16 amino acids. The germline V gene encodes CDR1 MNHEY and CDR2 SVGEGT. With 0 bases removed from V and 0 bases from J, the gap between germline ends came to 8 bases. The CDR3 region is CASSYSGRANTGELFF. CDR3 in DNA: TGTGCCAGCAGTTACTCGGGCAGGGCGAACACCGGGGAGCTGTTTTTT.

This rearrangement joins TRBV6-5 to TRBJ1-1; D remains ambiguous. V was trimmed by 1 base and J by 2 bases, leaving 11 bases between them. The germline gives CDR1 MNHEY, CDR2 SVGAGI. The CDR3 covers 15 residues. The CDR3 coding sequence is TGTGCCAGCAGTTACTTGGGGAGGGTAAACACTGAAGCTTTCTTT. It translates to CASSYLGRVNTEAFF.

This chain links TRBV4-1 with TRBJ1-2, with 7 bases fitting TRBD1. After removal of 0 bases from V and 4 bases from J, the junction contained 8 bases not matched to a gene. Germline CDR1 reads MGHRA; CDR2 reads YSYEKL. This CDR3 has 16 residues. CDR3 region: CASSQDPDRFLYGYTF. The CDR3 bases are TGCGCCAGCAGCCAAGATCCGGACAGGTTTCTCTATGGCTACACCTTC.

The chain combines TRBV7-2 with TRBJ2-5, with TRBD1 matching over 8 bases. This CDR3 contains 14 residues. From germline, CDR1 is SGHTA and CDR2 FQGNSA. Germline trimming cut 5 bases from V and 4 bases from J; bases unmatched to any gene: 6. In DNA form, the CDR3 reads TGTGCCAGCAGCATAGACAGGGGAGTAGAGACCCAGTACTTC. This translates into CASSIDRGVETQYF.

The chain uses TRBV9 and TRBJ1-4; TRBD1 matches 7 bases. V gave up 4 bases and J gave up 7 bases; unmatched junction bases: 7. Germline V gives CDR1 SGDLS, CDR2 YYNGEE. The CDR3 sequence is 14 residues long. The CDR3 DNA is TGTGCCAGCAGCAACACAGGGGTGGGTGAAAAACTGTTTTTT. It codes for CASSNTGVGEKLFF.

This chain joins TRBV5-1 and TRBJ2-7, with 9 nucleotides matching TRBD2. V lost 2 bases to trimming and J lost 5 bases; unmatched junction nucleotides: 8. The CDR3 runs 15 residues. Germline lookup yields CDR1 SGHRS and CDR2 YFSETQ. CDR3 nucleotide sequence: TGCGCCAGCAGCTTCGGACTAGCGAAGGGGGACGAGCAGTACTTC. It specifies CASSFGLAKGDEQYF.

This sequence joins TRBV20-1 and TRBJ2-2; the match to TRBD2 covers 12 bases. In germline, CDR1 is DFQATT, CDR2 SNEGSKA (reference sequence). This CDR3 has 16 residues. Trimming removed 3 bases from V and 6 bases from J; junction bases left unmatched: 8. As DNA, the CDR3 is TGCAGTGCTAGTCTCGGACTAGCGGGATCGGCCGGGGAGCTGTTTTTT. Protein sequence: CSASLGLAGSAGELFF.

The J gene is TRBJ1-5, the V gene TRBV6-5; D is undetermined. V lost 0 bases and J 0 bases, leaving 9 bases between the germline ends. Germline V CDR1 and CDR2: MNHEY, SVGAGI. The CDR3 covers 16 residues. CDR3 amino acids: CASSYSSSNSNQPQHF. The DNA for the CDR3 is TGTGCCAGCAGTTACTCGAGTAGTAATAGCAATCAGCCCCAGCATTTT.

The genes are TRBV7-3 and TRBJ2-3; D unclear. The CDR3 runs 12 residues. Trimming cost V 4 bases and J 6 bases, with 8 bases left between them. The germline CDR1 and CDR2 sequences are SGHTA and FQGTGA. This chain's CDR3 is CASSSSLDTQYF. Here the CDR3 DNA reads TGTGCCAGCAGCTCCTCCCTGGATACGCAGTATTTT.

This sequence joins TRBV21-1 and TRBJ2-2; TRBD1, the table's D call, lacks a check against the DNA. TRBV21-1 represents a pseudogene. This CDR3 contains 18 residues. CDR3 bases: TGTGCCAGCAGCAAAAATATTACGGGACAGACAACGACCGGGGAGCTGTTTTTT. Amino acid sequence: CASSKNITGQTTTGELFF.

The gene calls are TRBV10-3 and TRBJ2-2, with D perhaps TRBD1 (6 bases). V was trimmed by 10 bases and J by 0 bases, leaving 12 bases between them. Germline V lookup: CDR1 ENHRY, CDR2 SYGVKD. The CDR3 runs 14 residues. CDR3 loop: CATSGTSNTGELFF. DNA for the CDR3: TGTGCCACCTCCGGGACATCGAACACCGGGGAGCTGTTTTTT.

This CDR3 reads CASSISPRAEAFF. In DNA form, the CDR3 reads TGTGCCAGTAGTATTTCCCCCCGCGCTGAAGCTTTCTTT. The chain has TRBV19 and TRBJ1-1, with no clear D. The V end was cut by 3 bases, the J end by 6 bases, with 11 bases between. The CDR3 spans 13 residues. The germline gives CDR1 LNHDA, CDR2 SQIVND (reference sequence). Using reference TRBV19 and TRBJ1-1 for the parts outside the CDR3, the full variable domain is DGGITQSPKYLFRKEGQNVTLSCEQNLNHDAMYWYRQDPGQGLRLIYYSQIVNDFQKGDIAEGYSVSREKKESFPLTVTSAQKNPTAFYLCASSISPRAEAFFGQGTRLTVV.